These T cell receptor beta chains were read from a single sample in a study of T cell clonotyping in hematopoietic cell transplantation. The data were produced by immunoSEQ multiplex PCR, yet TCRdb's version contains in-frame clones alone and is incomplete. The sample consists of about 12,000 clones, less than 60% of them appearing once. Sequenced material: peripheral blood mononuclear cells. These receptors originate from a man in his fifties in good health. Some clones in this sample may be carry-over from other donors' samples. CDR3s include the opening cysteine and the closing phenylalanine or tryptophan. A D gene is named only where the DNA matches it firmly. Expanded clones are given a class, and other clones once, few, many or no size at all.

abundance: .
d_gene: .
j_gene: TRBJ1-5
v_gene: TRBV30
CDR3nt: TGTGCCTGGGCGAGTGGGGGGAATCAGCCCCAGCATTTT
CDR3aa: CAWASGGNQPQHF

abundance: few
d_gene: TRBD1
j_gene: TRBJ2-2
v_gene: TRBV7-2
CDR3nt: TGTGCCATCGTCTCGGGACAGATTAACACCGGGGAGCTGTTTTTT
CDR3aa: CAIVSGQINTGELFF

abundance: few
d_gene: .
j_gene: TRBJ1-5
v_gene: TRBV6-1
CDR3nt: TGTGCCAGCAGTGTGAACCTTGATCAGCCCCAGCATTTT
CDR3aa: CASSVNLDQPQHF

abundance: few
d_gene: .
j_gene: TRBJ1-5
v_gene: TRBV27
CDR3nt: TGTGCCAGCAGTTTAAGAGGAAATCAGCCCCAGCATTTT
CDR3aa: CASSLRGNQPQHF

abundance: .
d_gene: .
j_gene: TRBJ2-6
v_gene: TRBV30
CDR3nt: TGTGCCCGGAGTAGAGGGCGGACGAAAACTGGGGCCAACGTCCTGACTTTC
CDR3aa: CARSRGRTKTGANVLTF

abundance: .
d_gene: TRBD1
j_gene: TRBJ2-5
v_gene: TRBV4-1
CDR3nt: TGCGCCAGCAGCCTAGGTGATGGGACAGGGGTCGAGACCCAGTACTTC
CDR3aa: CASSLGDGTGVETQYF

abundance: once
d_gene: .
j_gene: TRBJ2-7
v_gene: TRBV4-1
CDR3nt: TGCGCCAGCAGCCAAGGAGTTGGTTACGAGCAGTACTTC
CDR3aa: CASSQGVGYEQYF

abundance: .
d_gene: .
j_gene: TRBJ2-7
v_gene: TRBV23-1
CDR3nt: TGCGCCAGCAGTCAAGAGGGCGGGACGATCCCTCCAATGAGAGAGCAGTACTTC
CDR3aa: CASSQEGGTIPPMREQYF

abundance: .
d_gene: TRBD1
j_gene: TRBJ1-5
v_gene: TRBV30
CDR3nt: TGTGCCTGGAGTCGCGGGACAGGCGGCAATCAGCCCCAGCATTTT
CDR3aa: CAWSRGTGGNQPQHF

abundance: medium-sized
d_gene: TRBD1
j_gene: TRBJ1-6
v_gene: TRBV7-9
CDR3nt: TGTGCCAGCAGCTCCCATACTTGGACAGGGGTGAATTCACCCCTCCACTTT
CDR3aa: CASSSHTWTGVNSPLHF

abundance: .
d_gene: TRBD1
j_gene: TRBJ1-4
v_gene: TRBV14
CDR3nt: TGTGCCAGCAGCACTCGACAGGGGGCGGGCGAAAAACTGTTTTTT
CDR3aa: CASSTRQGAGEKLFF

abundance: .
d_gene: TRBD1
j_gene: TRBJ1-1
v_gene: TRBV7-3
CDR3nt: TGTGCCAGCAGCTTAGAAGGGGGCTGGAGCACTGAAGCTTTCTTT
CDR3aa: CASSLEGGWSTEAFF

abundance: .
d_gene: .
j_gene: TRBJ1-5
v_gene: TRBV30
CDR3nt: TGTGCCTGGAGTAGGGGAGGAGGCAGTCAGCCCCAGCATTTT
CDR3aa: CAWSRGGGSQPQHF

abundance: .
d_gene: .
j_gene: TRBJ1-5
v_gene: TRBV7-8
CDR3nt: TGTGCCAGCAGCTTGTCACTGGATAGCAATCAGCCCCAGCATTTT
CDR3aa: CASSLSLDSNQPQHF

abundance: few
d_gene: .
j_gene: TRBJ1-1
v_gene: TRBV7-3
CDR3nt: TGTGCCAGCAGCTTAAGTCCGGCCATGAACACTGAAGCTTTCTTT
CDR3aa: CASSLSPAMNTEAFF

abundance: .
d_gene: .
j_gene: TRBJ2-3
v_gene: TRBV6-5
CDR3nt: TGTGCCAGCAGCCGGACATCAGATACGCAGTATTTT
CDR3aa: CASSRTSDTQYF

abundance: .
d_gene: .
j_gene: TRBJ1-1
v_gene: TRBV30
CDR3nt: TGTGCCTGGACCTACGGGGGGGTAAGCATGAACACTGAAGCTTTCTTT
CDR3aa: CAWTYGGVSMNTEAFF

abundance: .
d_gene: TRBD2
j_gene: TRBJ2-7
v_gene: TRBV6-5
CDR3nt: TGTGCCAGCAGAGACGAAGGGACTAGATCCGAGCAGTACTTC
CDR3aa: CASRDEGTRSEQYF

abundance: .
d_gene: TRBD1
j_gene: TRBJ2-7
v_gene: TRBV5-1
CDR3nt: TGCGCCAGCAGCTTGGGAGCCGGGACAGGGGTCTACGAGCAGTACTTC
CDR3aa: CASSLGAGTGVYEQYF

abundance: few
d_gene: .
j_gene: TRBJ2-5
v_gene: TRBV5-1
CDR3nt: TGCGCCAGCAGCCATGGCTCCGAAGGGACCCAGTACTTC
CDR3aa: CASSHGSEGTQYF

abundance: .
d_gene: .
j_gene: TRBJ1-1
v_gene: TRBV4-1
CDR3nt: TGCGCCAGCAGCCAAAGGGGGATCACTGAAGCTTTCTTT
CDR3aa: CASSQRGITEAFF

abundance: few
d_gene: TRBD1
j_gene: TRBJ1-2
v_gene: TRBV6-5
CDR3nt: TGTGCCAGCAGCCGAGACGGGACAGGGAACTATGGCTACACCTTC
CDR3aa: CASSRDGTGNYGYTF

abundance: .
d_gene: .
j_gene: TRBJ1-5
v_gene: TRBV2
CDR3nt: TGTGCCAGCAGTATGACAGGCGGTAATCAGCCCCAGCATTTT
CDR3aa: CASSMTGGNQPQHF

abundance: .
d_gene: TRBD1
j_gene: TRBJ2-2
v_gene: TRBV7-2
CDR3nt: TGTGCCAGCAGCCGGGACAGTACAACCGGGGAGCTGTTTTTT
CDR3aa: CASSRDSTTGELFF